The rows below give T cell receptor beta chains drawn from one sample of a study of T cells after yellow fever vaccination. One entry per CDR3 protein results from TCRdb running MiXCR on the 5' RACE reads. The repertoire consists of 500,000 to 650,000 distinct CDR3 sequences, with roughly 12% occurring once and the leading ten covering 14% to 15%. This specimen consisted of PBMCs, obtained on the day of the yellow fever booster vaccination. The receptors shown here come from a man aged 25-40 years who received the YFV17D yellow fever vaccine. CDR3s leave out the opening cysteine and the closing phenylalanine or tryptophan.

j_call	v_call	cdr3_length	cdr3_aa
TRBJ2-5	TRBV27	13	ASSTGAGGVETQY
TRBJ1-5	TRBV28	11	ASSSGGVQPQH
TRBJ2-2	TRBV2	15	ASSEGGGRGVTGELF
TRBJ2-3	TRBV6-2/TRBV6-3	12	ASRPIANTDTQY
TRBJ2-7	TRBV28	13	ASSSPGTGGNEQY
TRBJ2-5	TRBV6-1	14	ASRPLIAGRQETQY
TRBJ2-7	TRBV9	13	ASSVDRGHMYEQY
TRBJ2-7	TRBV7-2	13	ASSLGRELSYEQY
TRBJ1-6	TRBV20-1	13	SAGSVTGGNSPLH
TRBJ1-5	TRBV12-3/TRBV12-4	12	ASSLTRGDQPQH
TRBJ2-7	TRBV7-2	11	ASSFQTGDEQY
TRBJ2-7	TRBV7-9	14	ASSLARTGSSYEQY
TRBJ2-5	TRBV5-1	12	ASSLVGPGETQY
TRBJ2-1	TRBV5-1	15	ASSLGGGQSSYNEQF
TRBJ2-7	TRBV20-1	13	SAIAPQGGWYEQY
TRBJ2-2	TRBV7-6	13	ASSSGQAPTGELF
TRBJ1-6	TRBV20-1	10	SAEGSRSPLH
TRBJ1-3	TRBV10-3	12	AISDVGSGNTIY
TRBJ2-5	TRBV9	19	ASSVGPGQGAARGPQETQY
TRBJ2-7	TRBV7-9	10	ALEVPYSEQY
TRBJ2-2	TRBV4-3	14	ASSQDRGRYTGELF
TRBJ2-1	TRBV15	11	ATGQDPGDEQF
TRBJ2-1	TRBV29-1	11	SVASGRTNEQF
TRBJ1-1	TRBV18	11	ASSPGGDTEAF
TRBJ2-7	TRBV29-1	10	SVQLASYEQY
TRBJ2-2	TRBV6-5	17	ASSYSMVVAGGLTGELF
TRBJ2-7	TRBV7-2	13	ASSLGLALGSEQY
TRBJ2-5	TRBV7-2	11	ASSRSPGETQY
TRBJ2-1	TRBV7-3	13	ASSFKGDSLNEQF
TRBJ1-1	TRBV5-1	14	ASSLSTAGMNTEAF
TRBJ2-3	TRBV29-1	15	SVSSPPLAAHTDTQY
TRBJ1-1	TRBV11-2	11	ASSLLRQSEAF
TRBJ1-2	TRBV24-1	11	ATSDFRGYGYT
TRBJ2-2	TRBV12-3/TRBV12-4	13	ASSFERSNTGELF
TRBJ2-1	TRBV5-4	15	ASSYPQGAGTYNEQF
TRBJ2-1	TRBV9	13	ASSAAGATYNEQF
TRBJ2-3	TRBV10-3	12	AISERMDADTQY
TRBJ2-7	TRBV5-5	13	ASSLYDRATYEQY
TRBJ2-1	TRBV9	13	ASSVEDSRGNEQF
TRBJ2-7	TRBV7-8	11	ASSGDRSREQY
TRBJ2-1	TRBV7-3	14	ASSYSTSGRSGEQF
TRBJ2-7	TRBV30	11	AWSSRLAAEQY
TRBJ2-1	TRBV5-1	13	ASSPDVSGLDEQF